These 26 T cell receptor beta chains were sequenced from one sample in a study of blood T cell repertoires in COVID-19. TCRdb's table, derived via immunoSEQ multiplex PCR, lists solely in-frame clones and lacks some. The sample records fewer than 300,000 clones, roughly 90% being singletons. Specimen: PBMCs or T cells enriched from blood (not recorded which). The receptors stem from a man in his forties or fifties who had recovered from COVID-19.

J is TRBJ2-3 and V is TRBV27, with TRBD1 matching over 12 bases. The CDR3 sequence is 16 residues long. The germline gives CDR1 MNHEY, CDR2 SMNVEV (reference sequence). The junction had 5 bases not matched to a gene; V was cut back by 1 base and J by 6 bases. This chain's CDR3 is CASSLWGDRGRDTQYF. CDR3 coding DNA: TGTGCCAGCAGTTTATGGGGGGACAGGGGGCGTGATACGCAGTATTTT.

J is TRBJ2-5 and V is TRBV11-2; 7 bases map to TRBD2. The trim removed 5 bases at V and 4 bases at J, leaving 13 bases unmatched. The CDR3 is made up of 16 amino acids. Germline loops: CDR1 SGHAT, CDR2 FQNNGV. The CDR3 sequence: CASSPRLASFGETQYF. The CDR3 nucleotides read TGTGCCAGCAGCCCTAGACTAGCCAGTTTCGGAGAGACCCAGTACTTC.

This CDR3 reads CASSLQPGTGRTDTQYF. The CDR3 DNA sequence: TGCGCCAGCAGCCTCCAACCAGGGACAGGGCGGACAGATACGCAGTATTTT. This sequence joins TRBV4-1 and TRBJ2-3; 9 bases line up with TRBD1. V shed 4 bases, J shed 3 bases, and the junction held 11 bases outside the gene matches. The CDR3 runs 17 residues. Germline V lookup: CDR1 MGHRA, CDR2 YSYEKL.

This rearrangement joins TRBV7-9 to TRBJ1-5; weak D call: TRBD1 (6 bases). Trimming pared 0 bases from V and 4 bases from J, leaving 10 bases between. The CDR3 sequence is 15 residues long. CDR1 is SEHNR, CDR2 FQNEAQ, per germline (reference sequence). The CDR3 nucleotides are TGTGCCAGCAGCTTAGCGGGGGCCGTTAATCAGCCCCAGCATTTT. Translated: CASSLAGAVNQPQHF.

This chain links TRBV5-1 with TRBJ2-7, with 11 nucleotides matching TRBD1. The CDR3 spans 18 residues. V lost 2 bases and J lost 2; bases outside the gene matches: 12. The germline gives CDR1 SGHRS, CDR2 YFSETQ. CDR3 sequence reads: CASSFAGTGGEFTYEQYF. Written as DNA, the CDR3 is TGCGCCAGCAGCTTCGCCGGGACAGGGGGTGAATTTACCTACGAGCAGTACTTC.

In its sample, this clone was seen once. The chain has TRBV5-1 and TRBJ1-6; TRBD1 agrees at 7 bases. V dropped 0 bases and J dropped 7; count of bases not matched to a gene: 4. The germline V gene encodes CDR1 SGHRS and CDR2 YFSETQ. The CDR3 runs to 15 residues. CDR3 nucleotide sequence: TGCGCCAGCAGCTTGGGGGGGACAGAAAATTCACCCCTCCACTTT. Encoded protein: CASSLGGTENSPLHF. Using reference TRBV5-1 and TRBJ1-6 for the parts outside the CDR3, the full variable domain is KAGVTQTPRYLIKTRGQQVTLSCSPISGHRSVSWYQQTPGQGLQFLFEYFSETQRNKGNFPGRFSGRQFSNSRSEMNVSTLELGDSALYLCASSLGGTENSPLHFGNGTRLTVT.

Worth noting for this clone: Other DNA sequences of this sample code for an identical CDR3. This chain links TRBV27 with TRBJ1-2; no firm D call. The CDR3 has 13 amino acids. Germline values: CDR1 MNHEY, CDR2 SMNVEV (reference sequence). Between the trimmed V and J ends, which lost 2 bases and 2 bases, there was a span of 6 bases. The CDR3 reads CASSLGGNYGYTF. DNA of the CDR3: TGTGCCAGCAGTTTAGGCGGGAACTATGGCTACACCTTC.

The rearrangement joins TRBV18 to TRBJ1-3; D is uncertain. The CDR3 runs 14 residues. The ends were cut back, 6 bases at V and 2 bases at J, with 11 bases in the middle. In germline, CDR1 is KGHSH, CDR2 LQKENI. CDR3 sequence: CASSSQSTGNTIYF. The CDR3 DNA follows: TGTGCCAGCTCGTCACAGAGCACTGGAAACACCATATATTTT.

The CDR3 DNA is TGTGCCAGCAGCTCAGGGACAGGCGATGGCTACACCTTC. Amino acid sequence: CASSSGTGDGYTF. The chain links TRBV7-9 to TRBJ1-2; 8 positions agree with TRBD1. The CDR3 totals 13 residues. The V gene end was trimmed by 4 bases and the J gene end by 6 bases; junction bases not matched to a gene: 4. Germline lookup yields CDR1 SEHNR and CDR2 FQNEAQ (reference sequence).

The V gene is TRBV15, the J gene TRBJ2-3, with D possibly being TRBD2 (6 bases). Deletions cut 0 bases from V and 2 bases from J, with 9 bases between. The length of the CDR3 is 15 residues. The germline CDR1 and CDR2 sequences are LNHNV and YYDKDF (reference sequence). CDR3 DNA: TGTGCCACCAGCAGAGACGGGGGAGACACAGATACGCAGTATTTT. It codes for CATSRDGGDTDTQYF.

CDR3 loop: CASSLGAELSSGNTIYF. In DNA form, the CDR3 reads TGTGCCAGCAGCTTAGGTGCCGAATTGAGCTCTGGAAACACCATATATTTT. This sequence joins TRBV7-6 and TRBJ1-3; the D is unclear. The CDR3 totals 17 residues. Germline CDR1 is SGHVS and CDR2 is FNYEAQ. V dropped 1 base and J dropped 0 bases, with 13 bases sitting between them.

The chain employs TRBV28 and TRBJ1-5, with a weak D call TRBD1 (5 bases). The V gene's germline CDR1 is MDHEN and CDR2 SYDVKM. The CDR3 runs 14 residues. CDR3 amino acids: CVVLAQGYNQPQHF. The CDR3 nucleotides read TGTGTCGTATTGGCGCAGGGTTACAATCAGCCCCAGCATTTT.

The CDR3 is CASSRGLAGETDTQYF. The CDR3 DNA is TGTGCCAGCAGCCGTGGACTAGCGGGAGAGACAGATACGCAGTATTTT. This chain joins TRBV7-3 and TRBJ2-3, with TRBD2 matching over 13 bases. V dropped 5 bases and J dropped 3; count of bases not matched to a gene: 5. Germline loops: CDR1 SGHTA, CDR2 FQGTGA. The CDR3 loop spans 16 amino acids.

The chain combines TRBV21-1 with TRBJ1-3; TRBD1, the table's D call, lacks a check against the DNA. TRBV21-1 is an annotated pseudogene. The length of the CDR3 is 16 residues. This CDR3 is CASITRGQLDKNTIYF. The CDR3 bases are TGTGCCAGCATCACCCGCGGACAGCTCGACAAAAACACCATATATTTT.

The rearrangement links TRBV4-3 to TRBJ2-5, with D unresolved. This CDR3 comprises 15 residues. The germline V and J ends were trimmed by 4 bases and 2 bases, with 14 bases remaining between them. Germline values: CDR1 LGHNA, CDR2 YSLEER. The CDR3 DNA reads TGCGCCAGCAGCCCTTCTGACTTTTTACAAGAGACCCAGTACTTC. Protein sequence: CASSPSDFLQETQYF.

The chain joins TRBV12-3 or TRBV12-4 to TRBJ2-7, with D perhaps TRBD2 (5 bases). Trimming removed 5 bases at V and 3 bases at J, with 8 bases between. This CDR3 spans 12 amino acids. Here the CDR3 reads CASSRTSYEQYF. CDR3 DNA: TGTGCCAGCAGTCGTACTAGCTACGAGCAGTACTTC.

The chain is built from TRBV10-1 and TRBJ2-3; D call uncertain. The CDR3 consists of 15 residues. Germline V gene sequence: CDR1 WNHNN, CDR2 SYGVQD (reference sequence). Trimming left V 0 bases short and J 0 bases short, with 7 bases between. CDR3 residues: CASSESAHSTDTQYF. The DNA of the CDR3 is TGCGCCAGCAGTGAGTCGGCCCACAGCACAGATACGCAGTATTTT.

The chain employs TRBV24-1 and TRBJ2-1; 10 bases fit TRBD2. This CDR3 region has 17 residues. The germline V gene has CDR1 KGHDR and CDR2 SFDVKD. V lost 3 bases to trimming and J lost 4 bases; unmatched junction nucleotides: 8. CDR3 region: CATSDRSGRPAYNEQFF. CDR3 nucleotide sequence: TGTGCCACCAGTGATCGTAGCGGGAGGCCAGCATACAATGAGCAGTTCTTC.

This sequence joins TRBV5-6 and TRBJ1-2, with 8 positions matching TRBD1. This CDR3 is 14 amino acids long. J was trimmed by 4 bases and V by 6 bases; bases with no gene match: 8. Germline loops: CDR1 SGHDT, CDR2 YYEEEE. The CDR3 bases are TGTGCCAGCACCCTAGGACAGGGCAGCTATGGCTACACCTTC. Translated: CASTLGQGSYGYTF.

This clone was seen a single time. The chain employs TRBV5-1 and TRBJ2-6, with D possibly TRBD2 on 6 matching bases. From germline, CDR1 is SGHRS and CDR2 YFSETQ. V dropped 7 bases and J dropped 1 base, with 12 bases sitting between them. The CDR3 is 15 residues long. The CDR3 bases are TGCGCCAGCGGCCCGGGGGAGTCTGGGGCCAACGTCCTGACTTTC. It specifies CASGPGESGANVLTF.

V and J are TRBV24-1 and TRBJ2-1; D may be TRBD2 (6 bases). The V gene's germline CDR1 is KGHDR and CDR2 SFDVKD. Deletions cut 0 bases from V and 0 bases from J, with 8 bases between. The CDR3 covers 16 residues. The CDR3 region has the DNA TGTGCCACCAGTGATTTGGCTAGCGACTCCTACAATGAGCAGTTCTTC. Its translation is CATSDLASDSYNEQFF.

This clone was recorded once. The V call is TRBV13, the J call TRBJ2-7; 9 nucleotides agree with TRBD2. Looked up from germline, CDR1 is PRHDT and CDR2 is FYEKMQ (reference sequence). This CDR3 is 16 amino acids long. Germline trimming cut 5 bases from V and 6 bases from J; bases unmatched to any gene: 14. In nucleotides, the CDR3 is TGTGCCAGCAGCGGCACGCGCGGGAGGGCCCTCGGCGAGCAGTACTTC. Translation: CASSGTRGRALGEQYF. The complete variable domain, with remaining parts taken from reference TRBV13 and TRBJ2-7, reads AAGVIQSPRHLIKEKRETATLKCYPIPRHDTVYWYQQGPGQDPQFLISFYEKMQSDKGSIPDRFSAQQFSDYHSELNMSSLELGDSALYFCASSGTRGRALGEQYFGPGTRLTVT.

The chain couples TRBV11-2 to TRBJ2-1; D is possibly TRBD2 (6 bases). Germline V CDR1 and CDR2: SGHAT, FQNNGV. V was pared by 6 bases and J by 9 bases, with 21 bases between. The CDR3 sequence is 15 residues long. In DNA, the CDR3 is TGTGCCAGCAGGAAAAGCTCGGGCGGGATAGTTGAGCAGTTCTTC. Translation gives CASRKSSGGIVEQFF.

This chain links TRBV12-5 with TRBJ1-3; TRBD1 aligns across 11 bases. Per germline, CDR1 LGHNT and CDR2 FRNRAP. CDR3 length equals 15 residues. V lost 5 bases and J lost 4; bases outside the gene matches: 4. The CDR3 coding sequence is TGTGCTAGTGGTGTGGGACAGGGGGACGGAAACACCATATATTTT. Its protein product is CASGVGQGDGNTIYF.

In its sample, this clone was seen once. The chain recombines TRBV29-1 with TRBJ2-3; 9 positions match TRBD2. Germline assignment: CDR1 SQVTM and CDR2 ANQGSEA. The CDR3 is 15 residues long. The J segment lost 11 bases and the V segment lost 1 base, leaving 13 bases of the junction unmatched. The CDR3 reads CSVEGYLSGSRGQYF. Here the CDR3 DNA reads TGCAGCGTTGAAGGTTATCTTAGCGGGAGTAGAGGGCAGTATTTT.

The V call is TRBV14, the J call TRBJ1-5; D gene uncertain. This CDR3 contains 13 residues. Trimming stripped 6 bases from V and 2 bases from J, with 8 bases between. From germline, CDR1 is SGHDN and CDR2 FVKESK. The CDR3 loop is CASSQVGNQPQHF. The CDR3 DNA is TGTGCCAGCAGTCAGGTTGGCAATCAGCCCCAGCATTTT.